This T cell receptor (beta chain) was documented in a study of blood T cell repertoires in COVID-19. V lost 4 bases and J lost 2, with 12 bases in between. The CDR3 extends over 15 amino acids. CDR1 is LNHDA, CDR2 SQIVND, per germline (reference sequence). Profiled with immunoSEQ multiplex PCR; TCRdb holds only in-frame clones, not every one. Counted here are some 380,000 clones, more than 75% occurring once; the ten biggest clones make up around 1.3%. Sequencing was carried out using PBMCs or T cells enriched from blood (not recorded which). The chain links TRBV19 to TRBJ1-3; no clear D gene. The clonotype comes from a man under 40 who had recovered from COVID-19. The CDR3 DNA is TGTGCCAGTAGTACCGCGACACTTGCTGGAAACACCATATATTTT. Its translation: CASSTATLAGNTIYF.